This is a list of T cell receptor beta chains from one sample in a study of T cell changes during pregnancy in multiple sclerosis. Profiling relied on immunoSEQ multiplex PCR, and the TCRdb table lists in-frame clones only, not all of them. In the table there are fewer than 90,000 clones, around 94% of which are singletons. The sequences come from peripheral blood, collected after pregnancy. Every receptor here comes from a female donor in good health, enrolled as a control in a pregnancy study. Each CDR3 is given with its conserved first and last residue. A D gene is named only where the DNA matches it firmly. Part of the rows lack a size; the others show once, few, many or a class for expanded clones.

-	-	17	TRBV28	TRBJ1-2	CASTPGQTAGLSYGYTF	TGTGCCAGCACCCCCGGGCAGACTGCGGGACTTTCCTATGGCTACACCTTC
-	-	13	TRBV14	TRBJ2-2	CASSPPRGKELFF	TGTGCCAGCAGCCCCCCCAGGGGAAAGGAGCTGTTTTTT
-	-	12	TRBV5-8	TRBJ1-1	CASSSVSTEAFF	TGTGCCAGCAGCTCGGTTAGCACTGAAGCTTTCTTT
-	-	14	TRBV5-4	TRBJ1-1	CASSLEQGYTEAFF	TGTGCCAGCAGCTTGGAACAGGGATACACTGAAGCTTTCTTT
-	-	14	TRBV5-5	TRBJ1-1	CASSLGGGTTEAFF	TGTGCCAGCAGCTTGGGGGGAGGAACCACTGAAGCTTTCTTT
TRBD2	once	16	TRBV9	TRBJ2-7	CASSVGYTSGFYEQYF	TGTGCCAGCAGCGTGGGGTATACTAGCGGGTTCTACGAGCAGTACTTC
-	-	15	TRBV4-2	TRBJ2-1	CASPPLGPHYNEQFF	TGTGCCAGCCCCCCACTAGGACCCCACTACAATGAGCAGTTCTTC
-	-	12	TRBV7-9	TRBJ2-1	CASSTGSTKQFF	TGTGCCAGCAGCACCGGGAGTACCAAGCAGTTCTTC
TRBD2	-	15	TRBV5-1	TRBJ2-5	CASSPLRAGPETQYF	TGCGCCAGCAGCCCTCTAAGAGCGGGACCCGAGACCCAGTACTTC
-	once	20	TRBV7-8	TRBJ1-2	CASSLVQGTKALAGYSGYTF	TGTGCCAGCAGCTTAGTTCAGGGCACAAAAGCATTAGCTGGGTATAGTGGCTACACCTTC
-	once	16	TRBV28	TRBJ1-4	CASSFPTRGRNEKLFF	TGTGCCAGCAGTTTCCCGACAAGGGGTCGCAATGAAAAACTGTTTTTT
-	-	18	TRBV11-1	TRBJ2-1	CASSLAYPARTTDYEQFF	TGTGCCAGCAGCTTAGCCTACCCGGCAAGGACTACTGACTATGAGCAGTTCTTC
-	once	13	TRBV2	TRBJ1-5	CASSSDINQPQHF	TGTGCCAGCAGTTCCGACATTAATCAGCCCCAGCATTTT
-	once	16	TRBV5-1	TRBJ2-3	CASSSGGELGTDTQYF	TGCGCCAGCAGTTCAGGCGGGGAACTAGGTACAGATACGCAGTATTTT
TRBD2	-	17	TRBV28	TRBJ2-5	CASSLASGRSGQETQYF	TGTGCCAGCAGTTTGGCTAGCGGGAGATCGGGGCAAGAGACCCAGTACTTC
TRBD1	-	13	TRBV5-4	TRBJ1-1	CASSQGANTEAFF	TGTGCCAGCAGCCAGGGGGCGAACACTGAAGCTTTCTTT
-	-	14	TRBV7-2	TRBJ1-1	CASSSDRRNTEAFF	TGTGCCAGCAGCTCCGACAGGCGGAACACTGAAGCTTTCTTT
TRBD1	-	13	TRBV29-1	TRBJ1-2	CSVEEDRGPGYTF	TGCAGCGTTGAAGAGGACAGGGGGCCCGGCTACACCTTC